Sequencing of this T cell receptor beta chain was carried out in a study of regulatory T cells in long-lasting Graves disease. Trimming at V came to 3 bases and at J to 8 bases, leaving 3 bases not matched to a gene. This CDR3 comprises 14 residues. Germline V gives CDR1 MDHEN, CDR2 SYDVKM. CDR3 regions were amplified by Arm-PCR using iRepertoire HTBI primers to build TCR beta libraries. Each CDR3 protein is one row after TCRdb ran MiXCR on the multiplex PCR reads. The sample lists about 430,000 distinct CDR3 sequences; approximately 15% were seen once. Time point indicated: newly diagnosed GD, antithyroid drugs for less than 3 months. The TCR library used RNA extracted from PBMCs. This clonotype was seen ten or more times. These records were also assigned to another study, of T cells in Graves' hyperthyroidism and ophthalmopathy.

The sequence was collected from a middle-aged woman with Graves disease. The rearrangement joins TRBV28 to TRBJ2-1; 11 nucleotides agree with TRBD1. Source: peripheral blood mononuclear cells (PBMCs), taken at new diagnosis, from a patient treated with antithyroid drugs. In nucleotides, the CDR3 is TGTGCCAGCAGTTTTTGGGACAGGGGGGATGAGCAGTTCTTC. Its translation: CASSFWDRGDEQFF.